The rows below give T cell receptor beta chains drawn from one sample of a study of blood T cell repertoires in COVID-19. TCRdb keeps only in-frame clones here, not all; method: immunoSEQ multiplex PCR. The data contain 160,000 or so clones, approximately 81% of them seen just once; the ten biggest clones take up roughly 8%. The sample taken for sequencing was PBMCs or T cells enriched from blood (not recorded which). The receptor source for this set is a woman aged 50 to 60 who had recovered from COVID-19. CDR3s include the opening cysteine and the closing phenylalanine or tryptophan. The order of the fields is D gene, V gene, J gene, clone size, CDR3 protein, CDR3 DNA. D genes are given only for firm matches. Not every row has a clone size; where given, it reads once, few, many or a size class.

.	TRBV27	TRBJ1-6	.	CASSPLQGPYSPLHF	TGTGCCAGCAGTCCCTTACAGGGCCCCTACTCACCCCTCCACTTT
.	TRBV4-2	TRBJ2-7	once	CASSQESSRGYEQYF	TGTGCCAGCAGCCAAGAATCCAGCAGGGGCTACGAGCAGTACTTC
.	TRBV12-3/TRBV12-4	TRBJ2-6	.	CASSLSGANVLTF	TGTGCCAGCAGTCTCAGTGGGGCCAACGTCCTGACTTTC
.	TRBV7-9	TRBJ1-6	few	CASSFAQNDNSPLHF	TGTGCCAGCAGCTTCGCACAGAATGATAATTCACCCCTCCACTTT
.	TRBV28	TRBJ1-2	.	CASSFRAVKGGYTF	TGTGCCAGCAGTTTCAGGGCAGTAAAGGGTGGCTACACCTTC
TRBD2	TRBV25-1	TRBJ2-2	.	CASRVGGASGELFF	TGTGCCAGCAGGGTGGGAGGGGCGTCCGGGGAGCTGTTTTTT
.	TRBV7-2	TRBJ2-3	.	CASSLTAVDTQYF	TGTGCCAGCAGCTTGACTGCCGTGGATACGCAGTATTTT
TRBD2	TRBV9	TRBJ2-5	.	CASSVGSSGSRQETQYF	TGTGCCAGCAGCGTAGGTTCTAGCGGGAGTCGCCAAGAGACCCAGTACTTC
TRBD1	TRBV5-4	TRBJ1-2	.	CASSPDRGNYGYTF	TGTGCCAGCAGCCCGGACAGGGGAAACTATGGCTACACCTTC
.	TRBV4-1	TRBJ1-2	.	CASSLDTNYGYTF	TGCGCCAGCAGCCTTGACACCAACTATGGCTACACCTTC
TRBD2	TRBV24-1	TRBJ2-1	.	CATSASGLAGAYEQFF	TGTGCCACCAGTGCCAGTGGCCTAGCGGGAGCTTATGAGCAGTTCTTC
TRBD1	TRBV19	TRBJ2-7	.	CASSMGQPPYEQYF	TGTGCCAGTAGTATGGGACAGCCTCCCTACGAGCAGTACTTC
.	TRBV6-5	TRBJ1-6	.	CASSLIDGDSPLHF	TGTGCCAGCAGTTTAATCGACGGGGATTCACCCCTCCACTTT
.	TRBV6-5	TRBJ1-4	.	CASSYGGVEKLFF	TGTGCCAGCAGTTACGGGGGGGTTGAAAAACTGTTTTTT
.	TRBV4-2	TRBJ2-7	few	CASSQVGGTGVEQYF	TGTGCCAGCAGCCAAGTGGGGGGTACAGGCGTCGAGCAGTACTTC
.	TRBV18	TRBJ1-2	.	CASSPWEDNPYGYTF	TGTGCCAGCTCACCATGGGAGGACAATCCATATGGCTACACCTTC
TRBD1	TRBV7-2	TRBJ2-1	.	CASSLTDRGYNEQFF	TGTGCCAGCAGCTTAACGGACAGGGGGTACAATGAGCAGTTCTTC
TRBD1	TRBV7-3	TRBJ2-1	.	CASSPWTGASSYNEQFF	TGTGCCAGCAGCCCCTGGACAGGGGCCTCCTCCTACAATGAGCAGTTCTTC
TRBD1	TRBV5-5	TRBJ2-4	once	CATSAYRGIQYF	TGTGCCACCAGTGCGTACAGGGGTATTCAGTACTTC
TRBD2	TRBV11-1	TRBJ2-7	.	CASSFTSGSSYEQYF	TGTGCCAGCAGTTTCACTAGCGGGAGCTCATACGAGCAGTACTTC
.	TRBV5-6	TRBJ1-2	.	CASSWSGNYGYTF	TGTGCCAGCAGCTGGTCAGGGAACTATGGCTACACCTTC